This note documents a single T cell receptor beta chain sequence. Antigen unknown. These data originate in a study of metastatic and nonmetastatic thyroid tumors. The overall study: For malignant and benign thyroid patients, tumor or nodule tissue and blood were the sources whose repertoires were compared. Study results and limitations: Reports indicated that malignant thyroid tumors showed significantly higher TCR beta diversity than benign nodules did, in blood and tumor.

Germline CDR1 SGHVS, CDR2 FNYEAQ. This CDR3 is 13 amino acids long. V was clipped by 5 bases and J by 6 bases; unmatched bases: 6. Every patient underwent thyroid surgery untreated. Source study methods: The study built a papillary thyroid cancer distant-metastasis classifier from CDR3 differences across clinicopathological groups. TCRdb re-called clones from the PCR reads using MiXCR. The authors' filters were not applied to this entry. Of 5,500 to 8,000 clones in the sample, approximately 34% are singletons; the top ten hold under 25%. The sequence came from a female donor with papillary thyroid cancer or a benign thyroid nodule (not recorded which). Some clones in this sample may be carry-over from other donors' samples. Sequenced material: tumor tissue. This chain connects TRBV7-6 to TRBJ1-2; 7 bases fit TRBD1. The CDR3 DNA sequence: TGTGCCAGCAGCCCGGGACAGAACCATGGCTACACCTTC. It yields the protein CASSPGQNHGYTF.